A single sample is the source of the 22 T cell receptor beta chains below, sequenced in a study of cytomegalovirus exposure and HLA in healthy donors. This PCR relied on a set of 60 Vbeta primers and 13 Jbeta primers. The assay was immunoSEQ multiplex PCR, and TCRdb's table has in-frame clones only and misses some. In the table there are 150,000 to 200,000 clones, about four fifths of which are singletons. Material: PBMCs. These receptors all stem from a woman aged 30 to 39 in good health and CMV-seropositive.

This clone came up a few times. This chain links TRBV6-4 with TRBJ1-1, with 7 bases fitting TRBD1. The CDR3 totals 15 residues. Germline V lookup: CDR1 MRHNA, CDR2 SNTAGT. The junction had 6 bases not matched to a gene; V was cut back by 4 bases and J by 1 base. CDR3 DNA sequence: TGTGCCAGCAGTGCCTCAGGGGGGGGGAACACTGAAGCTTTCTTT. It yields the protein CASSASGGGNTEAFF.

The CDR3, as DNA: TGTGCCAGTCATTGGACAGGGACGACTGAAGCTTTCTTT. Protein: CASHWTGTTEAFF. The chain employs TRBV19 and TRBJ1-1, with 8 nucleotides matching TRBD1. The CDR3 runs 13 residues. V gave up 8 bases and J gave up 5 bases; unmatched junction bases: 7. Germline assignment: CDR1 LNHDA and CDR2 SQIVND (reference sequence).

This sequence joins TRBV5-1 and TRBJ1-4; possibly TRBD1 for D (5 bases). Germline loops: CDR1 SGHRS, CDR2 YFSETQ. This CDR3 has 16 residues. V was trimmed by 3 bases and J by 4 bases, leaving 16 bases between them. CDR3 in DNA: TGCGCCAGCAGCTCGGGCCCGGGGGTCAGTAATGAAAAACTGTTTTTT. Translated, it gives CASSSGPGVSNEKLFF.

CDR3 coding DNA: TGTGCCATCAGTGACCCGACAGGGCTAAATGAGCAGTTCTTC. The encoded protein is CAISDPTGLNEQFF. The V call is TRBV10-3, the J call TRBJ2-1; 7 positions match TRBD1. Trimming removed 3 bases from V and 7 bases from J; junction bases left unmatched: 6. Per germline, CDR1 ENHRY and CDR2 SYGVKD. The CDR3 is 14 residues long.

V is TRBV19 and J is TRBJ2-1, with TRBD1 matching 9 bases. The CDR3 extends over 14 amino acids. Germline V gene sequence: CDR1 LNHDA, CDR2 SQIVND (reference sequence). V gave up 6 bases and J gave up 3 bases; unmatched junction bases: 3. The CDR3 sequence: CASRGDRVYNEQFF. CDR3 coding DNA: TGTGCCAGTAGAGGGGACAGGGTCTACAATGAGCAGTTCTTC.

This clone was observed a single time. CDR3 nucleotide sequence: TGCGGCCGATTGGCGGGTGCAGATACGCAGTATTTT. Its protein product is CGRLAGADTQYF. The chain combines TRBV4-1 with TRBJ2-3; tentatively, D is TRBD2 (5 bases). Germline lookup yields CDR1 MGHRA and CDR2 YSYEKL. CDR3 length: 12 residues.

V gene TRBV7-9 combines with J gene TRBJ2-1; 8 bases fit TRBD2. The CDR3 spans 15 residues. Germline CDR1 is SEHNR and CDR2 is FQNEAQ (reference sequence). V shed 5 bases, J shed 2 bases, and the junction held 5 bases outside the gene matches. The CDR3 DNA reads as TGTGCCAGCAGCCTTAGCGGGGTAGCCTACAATGAGCAGTTCTTC. Protein: CASSLSGVAYNEQFF.

This clone was counted a few times. This chain links TRBV12-5 with TRBJ2-3; TRBD1 agrees at 7 bases. Unmatched junction bases numbered 11, after V lost 5 bases and J lost 6 bases. The CDR3 spans 15 residues. Germline CDR1 and CDR2: LGHNT and FRNRAP. CDR3 sequence (DNA): TGTGCTAGTGGTCCGGGACAGCTATACGGGGATACGCAGTATTTT. Protein sequence: CASGPGQLYGDTQYF.

This sequence joins TRBV1 and TRBJ1-6. TRBV1 is a documented pseudogene. This CDR3 comprises 16 residues. CDR3 DNA: TGCACCAGCAGCCGGGGGGGAGGGTGGGGGAGATCACCCCTCCACTTT. It codes for CTSSRGGGWGRSPLHF.

The chain has TRBV27 and TRBJ2-1, with 8 positions matching TRBD2. The trim removed 6 bases at V and 6 bases at J, leaving 10 bases unmatched. Germline V CDR1 and CDR2: MNHEY, SMNVEV (reference sequence). This CDR3 is 15 amino acids long. CDR3 coding DNA: TGTGCCAGCAGCAAGCCGGGACTAGTTCGCAATGAGCAGTTCTTC. Translation gives CASSKPGLVRNEQFF.

The chain combines TRBV5-1 with TRBJ1-4; D call uncertain. CDR1 and CDR2 from the germline V gene are SGHRS and YFSETQ. The CDR3 covers 16 residues. The V and J ends lost 4 bases and 5 bases respectively, with 18 bases between them. The chain's CDR3 is CASSLSQTRKNEKLFF. The CDR3 DNA sequence: TGCGCCAGCAGCCTCTCACAGACGCGAAAAAATGAAAAACTGTTTTTT. Based on the CDR3 plus reference TRBV5-1 and TRBJ1-4, the full variable domain is KAGVTQTPRYLIKTRGQQVTLSCSPISGHRSVSWYQQTPGQGLQFLFEYFSETQRNKGNFPGRFSGRQFSNSRSEMNVSTLELGDSALYLCASSLSQTRKNEKLFFGSGTQLSVL.

The chain joins TRBV29-1 to TRBJ2-7, with D possibly being TRBD1 (6 bases). CDR1 and CDR2 (germline): SQVTM, ANQGSEA. V was pared by 7 bases and J by 0 bases, with 7 bases between. The CDR3 loop spans 11 amino acids. The CDR3 protein is CSGTVSYEQYF. The DNA for the CDR3 is TGCAGCGGGACAGTCTCCTACGAGCAGTACTTC.

Turning to this clone: Other DNA sequences in the sample encode the same CDR3. The chain couples TRBV28 to TRBJ1-5; D remains ambiguous. Deletions cut 4 bases from V and 2 bases from J, with 3 bases between. CDR1 is MDHEN and CDR2 is SYDVKM in the germline V gene. The CDR3 spans 12 residues. In DNA, the CDR3 is TGTGCCAGCAGTTCTGGCAATCAGCCCCAGCATTTT. Protein product: CASSSGNQPQHF.

The gene calls are TRBV7-2 and TRBJ1-2, with 12 nucleotides matching TRBD1. J lost 6 bases, V lost 8 bases, and 10 bases had no gene match. Germline CDR1 and CDR2: SGHTA and FQGNSA. This CDR3 comprises 15 residues. The DNA for the CDR3 is TGTGCCAGCTCCAAGGAGGGACAGGGGGCTGATGGCTACACCTTC. It yields the protein CASSKEGQGADGYTF.

J is TRBJ1-6 and V is TRBV5-6, with TRBD1 as a possible D gene (6 bases). Germline assignment: CDR1 SGHDT and CDR2 YYEEEE. The CDR3 consists of 17 residues. Deletions cut 1 base from V and 7 bases from J, with 18 bases between. CDR3 coding DNA: TGTGCCAGCAGCTTGCGCAGGGGACCCTTTCTGAATTCACCCCTCCACTTT. This encodes CASSLRRGPFLNSPLHF. The full variable domain, its missing parts supplied by reference TRBV5-6 and TRBJ1-6, is DAGVTQSPTHLIKTRGQQVTLRCSPKSGHDTVSWYQQALGQGPQFIFQYYEEEERQRGNFPDRFSGHQFPNYSSELNVNALLLGDSALYLCASSLRRGPFLNSPLHFGNGTRLTVT.

The chain links TRBV10-2 to TRBJ2-1; TRBD2 agrees at 9 bases. Germline V gene lookup returns CDR1 WSHSY and CDR2 SAAADI. After removal of 4 bases from V and 7 bases from J, the junction contained 8 bases not matched to a gene. This CDR3 comprises 15 residues. CDR3 loop: CASSVVAGVGNEQFF. The DNA for the CDR3 is TGCGCCAGCAGTGTAGTAGCGGGGGTCGGGAATGAGCAGTTCTTC.

V and J are TRBV15 and TRBJ2-7; D is perhaps TRBD2 (6 bases). With 5 bases removed from V and 3 bases from J, the gap between germline ends came to 11 bases. Germline V gene sequence: CDR1 LNHNV, CDR2 YYDKDF (reference sequence). There are 13 residues in the CDR3. CDR3 nucleotide sequence: TGTGCCACCAGCTCGCGGGGTTACTACGAGCAGTACTTC. The encoded protein is CATSSRGYYEQYF.

The chain couples TRBV5-4 to TRBJ1-1, with 8 bases that match TRBD1. Germline lookup yields CDR1 SGHNT and CDR2 YYREEE (reference sequence). CDR3 length equals 14 residues. V shed 4 bases, J shed 6 bases, and the junction held 8 bases outside the gene matches. The CDR3 DNA is TGTGCCAGCAGCCGCACGACAGGGGTGTCTGAAGCTTTCTTT. It specifies CASSRTTGVSEAFF.

This chain links TRBV5-8 with TRBJ2-7; TRBD1 agrees at 8 bases. The J segment lost 0 bases and the V segment lost 2 bases, leaving 7 bases of the junction unmatched. The CDR3 covers 16 residues. Germline V gene lookup returns CDR1 SGHTS and CDR2 YDEGEE. The CDR3: CASSFAWTGNSYEQYF. CDR3 in DNA: TGTGCCAGCAGCTTTGCTTGGACAGGGAACTCCTACGAGCAGTACTTC.

This rearrangement joins TRBV5-6 to TRBJ2-5, with D possibly being TRBD2 (6 bases). CDR1 is SGHDT and CDR2 is YYEEEE in the germline V gene. V was shortened by 4 bases and J by 3 bases, with 10 bases between the two germline ends. The CDR3 contains 13 residues. This CDR3 is CASSGAGEETQYF. The CDR3 DNA is TGTGCCAGCAGCGGAGCGGGTGAAGAGACCCAGTACTTC.

This clone showed up just once. The V and J genes are TRBV4-1 and TRBJ1-5; 8 nucleotides line up with TRBD1. J was trimmed by 6 bases and V by 3 bases; bases with no gene match: 4. The CDR3 sequence is 14 residues long. Germline CDR1 and CDR2: MGHRA and YSYEKL. The chain's CDR3 is CASSQDREGQPQHF. DNA of the CDR3: TGCGCCAGCAGCCAGGACAGGGAGGGTCAGCCCCAGCATTTT.

The V call is TRBV5-1, the J call TRBJ1-1, with 10 bases identical to TRBD1. J was trimmed by 4 bases and V by 7 bases; bases with no gene match: 10. The CDR3 spans 15 residues. In germline, CDR1 is SGHRS, CDR2 YFSETQ. The CDR3: CASLGDRGGGTEAFF. The CDR3 DNA sequence: TGCGCCAGCCTCGGGGACAGGGGTGGGGGCACTGAAGCTTTCTTT.